The entry below gives a single T cell receptor (beta chain) sequence along with its context. This sample was included in a study of cytomegalovirus exposure and HLA in healthy donors. The PCR contained 60 Vbeta and 13 Jbeta primers. The data were produced by immunoSEQ multiplex PCR, yet TCRdb's version contains in-frame clones alone and is incomplete. Among some 140,000 clones listed, roughly 77% were seen once. The CDR3 runs 18 residues. V was cut by 6 bases and J by 2 bases, with 22 bases left in between. CDR1 is ENHRY, CDR2 SYGVKD, per germline. This sequence originates from a female donor in good health and CMV-seronegative. The gene calls are TRBV10-3 and TRBJ1-4, with D possibly being TRBD1 (5 bases). The sample taken for sequencing was PBMCs. CDR3 DNA: TGTGCCATCAGCTCCGGGGCGGGGCGGGGGATGACTAATGAAAAACTGTTTTTT. The encoded protein is CAISSGAGRGMTNEKLFF.